The 5 T cell receptor beta chains given below trace back to one sample, sequenced in a study of identical twins. TCRdb ran MiXCR on the 5' RACE reads and lists one entry per CDR3 protein. The table records roughly 490,000 distinct CDR3 sequences, over 11% of them present only once. This same sample was also taken into another study, of yellow fever vaccine responses in identical twins.

Sample: CD4+ T cells sorted from blood. The receptor set was obtained from a woman aged 18-30 years in good health.

There are a few counts of this clonotype. This chain uses TRBV11-2 with TRBJ2-4, with TRBD1 identical over 7 bases. The ends lost 3 bases at V and 0 bases at J; junction bases unmatched: 11. Looked up from germline, CDR1 is SGHAT and CDR2 is FQNNGV. The CDR3 length is 18 residues. CDR3 in DNA: TGTGCCAGCAGCTTTGGACAGGACAGTGGGCTAGCCAAAAACATTCAGTACTTC. This gives the protein CASSFGQDSGLAKNIQYF.

The chain recombines TRBV12-3 or TRBV12-4 with TRBJ1-1; no clear D gene. V shed 8 bases and J shed 1 base, with 11 bases lying between them. The CDR3 extends over 13 amino acids. CDR3 nucleotide sequence: TGTGCCAGCTATTTCGATGCGAACACTGAAGCTTTCTTT. Residues: CASYFDANTEAFF.

This clonotype has only a few counts. The chain joins TRBV28 to TRBJ1-4; TRBD1 is a possible D gene (5 bases). Germline CDR1 reads MDHEN; CDR2 reads SYDVKM. CDR3 size: 13 residues. V shed 9 bases and J shed 7 bases, with 15 bases lying between them. This chain's CDR3 is CASTPGRSEKLFF. In DNA, the CDR3 is TGTGCCAGTACCCCAGGGAGGAGTGAAAAACTGTTTTTT.

V and J are TRBV4-2 and TRBJ2-7; D is unclear. Trimming shortened V by 0 bases and J by 6 bases, and 12 bases separated the two germline ends. This CDR3 is built from 14 residues. From germline, CDR1 is LGHNA and CDR2 YNFKEQ. The CDR3 protein is CASSQEWQVSEQYF. The CDR3 DNA is TGTGCCAGCAGCCAAGAGTGGCAGGTCTCCGAGCAGTACTTC.

This chain uses TRBV29-1 with TRBJ1-1; D unresolved. The CDR3 loop spans 12 amino acids. With 3 bases removed from V and 1 base from J, the gap between germline ends came to 6 bases. Germline CDR1 is SQVTM and CDR2 is ANQGSEA. CDR3 protein: CSVDWANTEAFF. CDR3 in DNA: TGCAGCGTTGACTGGGCGAACACTGAAGCTTTCTTT. Full variable domain (outside the CDR3, taken from reference TRBV29-1 and TRBJ1-1): SAVISQKPSRDICQRGTSLTIQCQVDSQVTMMFWYRQQPGQSLTLIATANQGSEATYESGFVIDKFPISRPNLTFSTLTVSNMSPEDSSIYLCSVDWANTEAFFGQGTRLTVV.